This TCR beta chain is from a study of blood T cell repertoires in COVID-19. For the study at large: Some COVID-19 samples were acute and others convalescent; all came from the United States, Italy and Spain.

The CDR3 is made up of 13 amino acids. V lost 3 bases and J lost 11, with 13 bases in between. CDR1 SEHNR and CDR2 FQNEAQ come from the germline V gene (reference sequence). Per the original methods: The assay estimated nucleated cells by amplifying reference gene primers. Sequenced by immunoSEQ multiplex PCR; TCRdb stores in-frame clones only, minus some. V, J and clone size derive from that table, while D and trimming were established from the DNA sequence. The sample includes around 340,000 clones, about nine tenths seen only once; the top ten take just over 1%. All enrollees were roughly 18 to 95 years old and from roughly 22 US areas. A COVID-19 case was met by exposed participants within 2 weeks before study entry.

The chain is built from TRBV7-9 and TRBJ1-4; the D is unclear. The origin of this receptor is a woman aged 30 to 39 who had been exposed to COVID-19. Sequencing was done on a sample of PBMCs or T cells enriched from blood (not recorded which). The CDR3 region is CASSFENVGKLFF. In nucleotides, the CDR3 is TGTGCCAGCAGCTTCGAGAACGTCGGGAAACTGTTTTTT.